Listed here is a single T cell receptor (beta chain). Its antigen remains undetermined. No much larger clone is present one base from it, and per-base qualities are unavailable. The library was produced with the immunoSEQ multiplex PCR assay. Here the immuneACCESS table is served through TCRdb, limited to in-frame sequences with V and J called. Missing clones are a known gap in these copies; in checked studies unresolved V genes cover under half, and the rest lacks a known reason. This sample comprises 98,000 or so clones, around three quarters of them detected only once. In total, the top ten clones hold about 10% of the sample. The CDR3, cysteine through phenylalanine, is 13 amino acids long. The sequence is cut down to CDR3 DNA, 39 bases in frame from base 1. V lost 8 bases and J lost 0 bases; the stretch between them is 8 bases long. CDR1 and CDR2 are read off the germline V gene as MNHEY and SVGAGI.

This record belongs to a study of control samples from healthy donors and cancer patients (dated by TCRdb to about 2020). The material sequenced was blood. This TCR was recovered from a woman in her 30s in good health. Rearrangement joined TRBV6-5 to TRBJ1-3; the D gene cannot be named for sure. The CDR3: CASGSSSGNTIYF. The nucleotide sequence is TGTGCCAGCGGAAGTAGCTCTGGAAACACCATATATTTT.